The clone carrying this T cell receptor beta chain was picked up many times. This record comes from a study of response to subunit inactivated influenza vaccine. Germline CDR1 reads LNHNV; CDR2 reads YYDKDF (reference sequence). Trimming took 3 bases from V and 7 from J; bases not matched to a gene: 12. This CDR3 is 17 amino acids long. TCRdb reprocessed the RT-PCR reads with MiXCR, giving one entry per CDR3 protein. The sample comprises a few hundred thousand distinct CDR3 sequences, around 15% of which are singletons, and around 10% rests with the top ten. This sequence joins TRBV15 and TRBJ2-2; 9 bases line up with TRBD1. This clonotype was sampled from a man between 50 and 59 years old who received an inactivated influenza vaccine. The sample was PBMCs from blood, taken 11 to 12 days after vaccination. CDR3 coding DNA: TGTGCCACCAGCAGTTACACAGGGGGCTACGTAGACGGGGAGCTGTTTTTT. Its translation is CATSSYTGGYVDGELFF.